These 31 T cell receptor beta chains were all obtained from the same sample, sequenced in a study of shared clonotypes between healthy human individuals. Assay used: immunoSEQ multiplex PCR; TCRdb lists only in-frame clones, some missing. Among fewer than 850,000 clones listed, 90% were seen once. The specimen sequenced was memory CD8+ T cells from PBMCs. Documented subset: CD45RO+ cells pooled with CCR7-negative TemRA cells. The receptors derive from a man in his late teens or twenties in good health. Some clones in this sample may be carry-over from other donors' samples.

The chain uses TRBV27 and TRBJ2-7; 7 positions agree with TRBD2. V gave up 3 bases and J gave up 4 bases; unmatched junction bases: 3. From germline, CDR1 is MNHEY and CDR2 SMNVEV (reference sequence). The CDR3 extends over 13 amino acids. The CDR3 here is CASSLGGVYEQYF. Here the CDR3 DNA reads TGTGCCAGCAGTTTGGGAGGGGTATACGAGCAGTACTTC.

The chain couples TRBV19 to TRBJ2-7; D gene ambiguous. CDR1 LNHDA and CDR2 SQIVND come from the germline V gene (reference sequence). The V and J ends lost 6 bases and 1 base respectively, with 16 bases between them. The CDR3 totals 15 residues. This CDR3 is CASRDLGSGSYEQYF. For the CDR3, the DNA is TGTGCCAGTAGGGACCTAGGTTCAGGTTCCTACGAGCAGTACTTC.

This sequence joins TRBV4-3 and TRBJ1-5; the D is unclear. V was shortened by 0 bases and J by 3 bases, with 18 bases between the two germline ends. CDR3 length equals 18 residues. In germline, CDR1 is LGHNA, CDR2 YSLEER. The CDR3 nucleotides read TGCGCCAGCAGCCAAGATAAGTACTCTTCAGGACCCAATCAGCCCCAGCATTTT. Translation: CASSQDKYSSGPNQPQHF.

This rearrangement joins TRBV27 to TRBJ2-7; D tentatively reads TRBD1 or TRBD2 (5 bases each). This CDR3 spans 15 amino acids. V lost 6 bases and J lost 5, with 20 bases in between. Germline CDR1 is MNHEY and CDR2 is SMNVEV (reference sequence). CDR3 DNA: TGTGCCAGCAGCGTTGGGACGGGGTGGGGGAACGAGCAGTACTTC. This encodes CASSVGTGWGNEQYF.

The chain has TRBV29-1 and TRBJ2-1, with 7 bases matching TRBD2. The V segment lost 3 bases and the J segment 6 bases; nucleotides outside the gene matches: 8. There are 14 residues in the CDR3. The germline V gene has CDR1 SQVTM and CDR2 ANQGSEA. The DNA of the CDR3 is TGCAGCGTTGAGGGGCGGGAGAGTGGCAATGAGCAGTTCTTC. Translated, it gives CSVEGRESGNEQFF.

The CDR3 DNA follows: TGCGCCAGCAGGGACAGGGCTTACAATGAGCAGTTCTTC. Encoded protein: CASRDRAYNEQFF. The chain couples TRBV4-1 to TRBJ2-1, with 8 bases matching TRBD1. The length of the CDR3 is 13 residues. Germline assignment: CDR1 MGHRA and CDR2 YSYEKL. Trimming removed 6 bases from V and 4 bases from J; junction bases left unmatched: 2.

This clone was seen just once. This chain joins TRBV27 and TRBJ1-1; unclear D gene. The CDR3 covers 13 residues. Germline CDR1 reads MNHEY; CDR2 reads SMNVEV (reference sequence). Between the trimmed V and J ends, which lost 3 bases and 4 bases, there was a span of 9 bases. The CDR3 bases are TGTGCCAGCAGTTTTGGACTGTTCACTGAAGCTTTCTTT. Residues: CASSFGLFTEAFF.

The V gene is TRBV11-2, the J gene TRBJ2-6, with TRBD1 matching over 9 bases. The length of the CDR3 is 19 residues. V shed 5 bases, J shed 2 bases, and the junction held 13 bases outside the gene matches. CDR1 and CDR2 (germline): SGHAT, FQNNGV. CDR3 sequence: CASSLRVGQGSPGANVLTF. The CDR3 DNA follows: TGTGCCAGCAGCCTTAGGGTGGGACAGGGATCTCCTGGGGCCAACGTCCTGACTTTC.

The chain combines TRBV4-1 with TRBJ1-2; weak D call: TRBD1 (6 bases). Per germline, CDR1 MGHRA and CDR2 YSYEKL. This CDR3 is built from 14 residues. V lost 1 base, J lost 8 bases, and 14 bases lay in between. CDR3 in DNA: TGCGCCAGCAGCCAAGTTGTACAGGGTGAAGGCTACACCTTC. Its translation is CASSQVVQGEGYTF.

This sequence joins TRBV11-3 and TRBJ2-1; TRBD2 is a possible D gene (5 bases). Germline assignment: CDR1 SGHNT and CDR2 YENEEA. The CDR3 extends over 18 amino acids. The V gene lost 0 bases and the J gene lost 0 bases, with 15 bases spanning the gap. DNA for the CDR3: TGTGCCAGCAGCTTAGAGGCCAGGACTCGAAGCTCCTACAATGAGCAGTTCTTC. This codes for CASSLEARTRSSYNEQFF. The complete variable domain, with remaining parts taken from reference TRBV11-3 and TRBJ2-1, reads EAGVVQSPRYKIIEKKQPVAFWCNPISGHNTLYWYLQNLGQGPELLIRYENEEAVDDSQLPKDRFSAERLKGVDSTLKIQPAELGDSAVYLCASSLEARTRSSYNEQFFGPGTRLTVL.

CDR3 in DNA: TGTGCCAGCAGTGCCCGGGACAGCTACAATAATCAGCCCCAGCATTTT. This gives the protein CASSARDSYNNQPQHF. V usage is TRBV28 and J usage is TRBJ1-5; TRBD1 agrees at 7 bases. V gave up 5 bases and J gave up 4 bases; unmatched junction bases: 11. The CDR3 extends over 16 amino acids. Germline CDR1 and CDR2: MDHEN and SYDVKM.

The chain has TRBV10-3 and TRBJ1-6; TRBD1 matches 7 bases. Trimming removed 6 bases from V and 7 bases from J; junction bases left unmatched: 12. The CDR3 is made up of 16 amino acids. The germline V gene encodes CDR1 ENHRY and CDR2 SYGVKD. CDR3 sequence reads: CAISEQGKSGNSPLHF. Here the CDR3 DNA reads TGTGCCATCAGCGAACAGGGGAAGAGTGGGAATTCACCCCTCCACTTT.

This clone ranks as medium-sized. This CDR3 is CASSTGPGGSNQPQHF. CDR3 in DNA: TGTGCCAGCTCAACAGGACCTGGGGGCAGCAATCAGCCCCAGCATTTT. The J gene is TRBJ1-5, the V gene TRBV27, with D tentatively TRBD1 (6 bases). Germline V lookup: CDR1 MNHEY, CDR2 SMNVEV (reference sequence). The CDR3 loop spans 16 amino acids. V dropped 8 bases and J dropped 1 base, with 18 bases sitting between them.

V usage is TRBV13 and J usage is TRBJ1-1; D not certain. The CDR3 totals 13 residues. Trimming removed 5 bases from V and 3 bases from J, with 10 bases in between. The germline V gene encodes CDR1 PRHDT and CDR2 FYEKMQ (reference sequence). CDR3 protein: CASSGDEDTEAFF. CDR3 DNA sequence: TGTGCCAGCAGCGGGGATGAGGACACTGAAGCTTTCTTT.

For this clone: The sample contains more than one DNA sequence encoding this CDR3. The chain's CDR3 is CASSEGVTEAFF. The CDR3, as DNA: TGTGCCAGCAGTGAAGGGGTAACTGAAGCTTTCTTT. The chain uses TRBV6-1 and TRBJ1-1; D remains unclear. The V gene's germline CDR1 is MNHNS and CDR2 SASEGT. The CDR3 totals 12 residues. V shed 1 base and J shed 5 bases, with 5 bases lying between them.

This clone was observed a single time. The chain couples TRBV6-5 to TRBJ2-7; 8 nucleotides match TRBD1. With V trimmed by 6 bases and J by 2 bases, 9 bases remained unmatched. The germline CDR1 and CDR2 sequences are MNHEY and SVGAGI. This CDR3 spans 15 amino acids. This CDR3 is CASRPILTGAYEQYF. The CDR3 nucleotides read TGTGCCAGCAGACCAATCCTGACAGGGGCCTACGAGCAGTACTTC.

V and J are TRBV25-1 and TRBJ1-1; 7 bases are shared with TRBD1. With 3 bases clipped from V and 7 bases from J, the junction kept 11 bases outside the gene matches. The CDR3 sequence is 15 residues long. Germline CDR1 reads MGHDK; CDR2 reads SYGVNS. The CDR3, as DNA: TGTGCCAGCAGTGACGTTAGACAGGGTTGGAATGAAGCTTTCTTT. Protein: CASSDVRQGWNEAFF.

This chain connects TRBV4-2 to TRBJ2-3, with D perhaps given as TRBD1 or TRBD2 (5 bases each). Germline assignment: CDR1 LGHNA and CDR2 YNFKEQ. Between the trimmed V and J ends, which lost 4 bases and 0 bases, there was a span of 26 bases. The CDR3 extends over 20 amino acids. The CDR3 region is CASSPIFRLRDVASTDTQYF. CDR3 bases: TGTGCCAGCAGCCCCATCTTTAGGCTCCGGGACGTAGCTAGCACAGATACGCAGTATTTT.

This rearrangement joins TRBV5-1 to TRBJ2-1; the match to TRBD1 covers 10 bases. Germline V gene lookup returns CDR1 SGHRS and CDR2 YFSETQ. This CDR3 has 14 amino acids. Trimming removed 3 bases from V and 8 bases from J; junction bases left unmatched: 5. The CDR3 spells CASSSDRGLDEQFF. The CDR3 nucleotides read TGCGCCAGCAGCTCCGACAGGGGGCTGGATGAGCAGTTCTTC.

This chain joins TRBV20-1 and TRBJ2-1; a possible D gene is TRBD2 (6 bases). The germline V gene has CDR1 DFQATT and CDR2 SNEGSKA (reference sequence). This CDR3 has 10 residues. V lost 6 bases, J lost 15 bases, and 15 bases lay in between. The CDR3 nucleotides are TGCAGTGCCCAACCGGGACTTATGTTCTTC. Amino acid sequence: CSAQPGLMFF.

The gene calls are TRBV4-2 and TRBJ2-2; 11 bases agree with TRBD2. This CDR3 spans 18 amino acids. Looked up from germline, CDR1 is LGHNA and CDR2 is YNFKEQ. J gave up 1 base and V 1 base, and 5 bases lay outside the gene matches. The CDR3 sequence: CASSQVWTSGWNTGELFF. As DNA, the CDR3 is TGTGCCAGCAGCCAAGTATGGACTAGCGGGTGGAACACCGGGGAGCTGTTTTTT.

This sequence joins TRBV5-1 and TRBJ2-3; 7 bases are shared with TRBD2. The junction had 7 bases not matched to a gene; V was cut back by 4 bases and J by 5 bases. In germline, CDR1 is SGHRS, CDR2 YFSETQ. This CDR3 region has 14 residues. CDR3 sequence reads: CASSEAREGDTQYF. The CDR3 DNA reads TGCGCCAGCAGCGAGGCTAGGGAGGGAGATACGCAGTATTTT. The variable domain in full, completed from reference TRBV5-1 and TRBJ2-3, reads KAGVTQTPRYLIKTRGQQVTLSCSPISGHRSVSWYQQTPGQGLQFLFEYFSETQRNKGNFPGRFSGRQFSNSRSEMNVSTLELGDSALYLCASSEAREGDTQYFGPGTRLTVL.

The chain couples TRBV7-2 to TRBJ2-1; TRBD2 is a possible D gene (5 bases). Germline V gives CDR1 SGHTA, CDR2 FQGNSA. V was shortened by 5 bases and J by 0 bases, with 11 bases between the two germline ends. CDR3 length equals 15 residues. The CDR3 spells CASSVDSSSYNEQFF. DNA of the CDR3: TGTGCCAGCAGCGTGGACTCGAGCTCCTACAATGAGCAGTTCTTC.

The V and J genes are TRBV27 and TRBJ2-2; D call uncertain. V lost 3 bases and J 4 bases, leaving 12 bases between the germline ends. Germline V gene data show CDR1 as MNHEY and CDR2 as SMNVEV (reference sequence). The CDR3 extends over 15 amino acids. The CDR3 protein is CASSLLERRTGELFF. The CDR3 DNA reads TGTGCCAGCAGTTTGCTGGAAAGGCGCACCGGGGAGCTGTTTTTT.

This chain joins TRBV11-2 and TRBJ2-7; D is ambiguous. Trimming stripped 0 bases from V and 5 bases from J, with 17 bases between. The germline CDR1 and CDR2 sequences are SGHAT and FQNNGV. This CDR3 has 16 residues. CDR3 nucleotide sequence: TGTGCCAGCAGCTTAGACCTTGGGGTAGCCCCTGACGAGCAGTACTTC. It is translated as CASSLDLGVAPDEQYF.

Concerning this clone: It differs at one base from a far larger clone, so likely a read error. The chain recombines TRBV5-5 with TRBJ2-6; D uncertain. V was pared by 5 bases and J by 0 bases, with 9 bases between. CDR3 length equals 15 residues. The germline gives CDR1 SGHKS, CDR2 YYEKEE (reference sequence). The CDR3 DNA follows: TGTGCCAGCAGACACCAAAGCTCTGGGGCCAACGTCCTGACTTTC. Amino acids: CASRHQSSGANVLTF. The variable domain in full, completed from reference TRBV5-5 and TRBJ2-6, reads DAGVTQSPTHLIKTRGQQVTLRCSPISGHKSVSWYQQVLGQGPQFIFQYYEKEERGRGNFPDRFSARQFPNYSSELNVNALLLGDSALYLCASRHQSSGANVLTFGAGSRLTVL.

This clone was observed a single time. The V call is TRBV5-1, the J call TRBJ2-1; 9 bases are shared with TRBD1. V gave up 4 bases and J gave up 10 bases; unmatched junction bases: 12. There are 15 residues in the CDR3. Looked up from germline, CDR1 is SGHRS and CDR2 is YFSETQ. CDR3 sequence (DNA): TGCGCCAGCAGCGTAGCCGGGACAGGGATTCTCGAGCAGTTCTTC. Its translation: CASSVAGTGILEQFF.

This clone was seen only once. The chain couples TRBV6-5 to TRBJ2-5; tentative D call: TRBD1 (5 bases). CDR3 size: 16 residues. Trimming removed 2 bases at V and 5 bases at J, with 18 bases between. Germline CDR1 reads MNHEY; CDR2 reads SVGAGI. The CDR3 loop is CASSYTDTLMGETQYF. The CDR3 DNA sequence: TGTGCCAGCAGTTACACGGACACCTTGATGGGGGAGACCCAGTACTTC.

This clone was observed a single time. The chain employs TRBV4-1 and TRBJ2-5; 11 bases fit TRBD1. The end of the DNA aligns better with TRBJ2-7, so the J call may be wrong. Germline-derived CDR1 and CDR2 are MGHRA and YSYEKL. The CDR3 spans 15 residues. The CDR3 region has the DNA TGCGCCAGCAGCCAAATTGGACAGGGGGCCGACGAGCAGTACTTC. Translating it yields CASSQIGQGADEQYF.

The chain carries TRBV19 and TRBJ1-2, with TRBD1 as a possible D gene (5 bases). The CDR3 length is 14 residues. Trimming removed 5 bases from V and 5 bases from J, with 15 bases in between. Germline V gene lookup returns CDR1 LNHDA and CDR2 SQIVND (reference sequence). CDR3 in amino acids: CASSPKTEIYGYTF. As DNA, the CDR3 is TGTGCCAGTAGTCCCAAGACAGAGATTTATGGCTACACCTTC.

Here the CDR3 DNA reads TGTGCCAGCAGCTTAAACGTGAGAGATACGCAGTATTTT. Residues: CASSLNVRDTQYF. The rearrangement links TRBV7-3 to TRBJ2-3; unclear D gene. Germline loops: CDR1 SGHTA, CDR2 FQGTGA. The CDR3 sequence is 13 residues long. The ends were cut back, 1 base at V and 5 bases at J, with 7 bases in the middle.